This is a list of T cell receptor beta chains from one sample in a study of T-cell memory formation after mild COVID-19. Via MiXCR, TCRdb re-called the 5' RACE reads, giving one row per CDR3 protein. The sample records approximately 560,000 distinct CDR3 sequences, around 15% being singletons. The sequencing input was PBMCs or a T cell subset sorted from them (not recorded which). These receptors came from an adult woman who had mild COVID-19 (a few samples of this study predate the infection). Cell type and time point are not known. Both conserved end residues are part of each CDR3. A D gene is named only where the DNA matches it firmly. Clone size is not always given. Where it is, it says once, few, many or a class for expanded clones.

CDR3: CATSQGRVNEQYF; size: -; D: -; V: TRBV15; J: TRBJ2-7
CDR3: CASSLAVGYTGELFF; size: few; D: -; V: TRBV11-2; J: TRBJ2-2
CDR3: CASSPFTPGQGVDEQFF; size: few; D: TRBD1; V: TRBV4-2; J: TRBJ2-1
CDR3: CASSLRPPFLAKNIQYF; size: few; D: -; V: TRBV5-4; J: TRBJ2-4
CDR3: CSARVSTSAGGMYEQYF; size: few; D: TRBD1; V: TRBV20-1; J: TRBJ2-7
CDR3: CASSYRYVGNQPQHF; size: -; D: -; V: TRBV6-5; J: TRBJ1-5
CDR3: CASSEKGTPYGYTF; size: -; D: -; V: TRBV9; J: TRBJ1-2
CDR3: CASSSGLAGTQYF; size: -; D: TRBD2; V: TRBV19; J: TRBJ2-3
CDR3: CASSENRLNTEAFF; size: -; D: -; V: TRBV2; J: TRBJ1-1
CDR3: CASSSLLGSTDTQYF; size: few; D: -; V: TRBV5-1; J: TRBJ2-3
CDR3: CASSQDIGTGGEYEQYF; size: few; D: TRBD1; V: TRBV4-3; J: TRBJ2-7
CDR3: CASRTGTGVYEQYF; size: once; D: TRBD1; V: TRBV6-2/TRBV6-3; J: TRBJ2-7
CDR3: CASSSGLGGFPDTQYF; size: -; D: -; V: TRBV4-1; J: TRBJ2-3
CDR3: CASREQGAYYGYTF; size: -; D: TRBD1; V: TRBV6-6; J: TRBJ1-2
CDR3: CASSDPRTGYTDTQYF; size: few; D: -; V: TRBV5-1; J: TRBJ2-3
CDR3: CASSQRGGQETQYF; size: -; D: TRBD2; V: TRBV7-9; J: TRBJ2-5
CDR3: CATSIRVQENTEAFF; size: -; D: -; V: TRBV15; J: TRBJ1-1
CDR3: CASSSPLYNEQFF; size: few; D: -; V: TRBV7-9; J: TRBJ2-1
CDR3: CASGLVLRGPGELFF; size: -; D: -; V: TRBV12-5; J: TRBJ2-2
CDR3: CASSYIPNSYEQYF; size: many; D: -; V: TRBV6-5; J: TRBJ2-7
CDR3: CATSGRTGREGIKAFF; size: -; D: -; V: TRBV24-1; J: TRBJ1-1
CDR3: CASTRGAGQETQYF; size: -; D: -; V: TRBV7-9; J: TRBJ2-5
CDR3: CASSVATAGGSTDTQYF; size: -; D: TRBD2; V: TRBV9; J: TRBJ2-3
CDR3: CASTTGHRSNTEAFF; size: -; D: -; V: TRBV7-2; J: TRBJ1-1
CDR3: CASREVNYEQYF; size: -; D: -; V: TRBV12-3/TRBV12-4; J: TRBJ2-7
CDR3: CSARGGTYLTDTQYF; size: -; D: -; V: TRBV20-1; J: TRBJ2-3
CDR3: CATNERTGSTDTQYF; size: few; D: TRBD1; V: TRBV24-1; J: TRBJ2-3
CDR3: CSVVIASRGLEQYF; size: -; D: -; V: TRBV29-1; J: TRBJ2-7
CDR3: CASSYSGRASYNEQFF; size: -; D: TRBD2; V: TRBV6-5; J: TRBJ2-1
CDR3: CASSPGSSPNTGELFF; size: few; D: -; V: TRBV18; J: TRBJ2-2
CDR3: CASSRLASRYNEQFF; size: few; D: TRBD2; V: TRBV7-2; J: TRBJ2-1
CDR3: CASSFRRVNTEAFF; size: -; D: -; V: TRBV12-3/TRBV12-4; J: TRBJ1-1